The present entry profiles one TCR beta chain with its context. This entry comes from a study of control samples from healthy donors and cancer patients. Sequenced by immunoSEQ multiplex PCR; TCRdb stores in-frame clones only, minus some. The sample has roughly 100,000 clones, approximately 86% seen once; the top ten hold roughly 14%. Germline V gene data show CDR1 as MNHEY and CDR2 as SMNVEV (reference sequence). The CDR3 length is 14 residues. Trimming pared 7 bases from V and 2 bases from J, leaving 12 bases between. Sequenced sample: blood. The rearrangement joins TRBV27 to TRBJ2-1; the D gene is possibly TRBD1 (5 bases). This TCR was sampled from a man aged 25-40 years in good health. The CDR3 loop reads CASTSGLPYNEQFF. The CDR3 DNA sequence: TGTGCCAGCACTTCAGGGCTCCCCTACAATGAGCAGTTCTTC.